A single T cell receptor (beta chain) is shown here with its context. Its antigen is as yet unknown. The data were taken from a study of CD8 T cells in ankylosing spondylitis. Overall study findings and caveats: In peripheral blood, disease-linked CD8+ clones occurred at relatively low frequencies. Disease-associated clones were reportedly significantly overrepresented in matched ankylosing spondylitis synovial fluid. A motif of roughly 8 highly homologous TCR beta variants was seen as apparently characteristic of ankylosing spondylitis blood. Some of these motif variants have turned up before, in reports on reactive arthritis synovial fluid and blood.

The authors made TCR beta libraries by quantitative 5'-RACE with molecular barcodes. TCRdb independently ran MiXCR on the 5' RACE reads; one entry per CDR3 protein. Among around 890,000 distinct CDR3 sequences listed, over 9.5% were seen once. The source of this sequence is a male donor with ankylosing spondylitis. Material for sequencing was blood, either unsorted or a sorted T cell fraction (not recorded which).

Here the CDR3 reads CASSLWWSYNEQFF. The CDR3 DNA is TGTGCCAGCAGTTTATGGTGGAGCTACAATGAGCAGTTCTTC. The rearrangement joins TRBV28 to TRBJ2-1; D remains unclear. The CDR3 length is 14 residues. The V end was cut by 0 bases, the J end by 3 bases, with 6 bases between. CDR1 and CDR2 (germline): MDHEN, SYDVKM.